Given below is one TCR beta chain in context. This entry comes from a study of blood T cell repertoires in COVID-19. Across the study: Both acute and convalescent COVID-19 samples were obtained from the United States, Italy and Spain.

Residents of about two dozen US areas, aged roughly 18 to 90 years, made up the participants. Assignments of participants to cohorts depended upon their own reported clinical history. Only in-frame clones appear in the TCRdb table, and some are missing; sequencing was by immunoSEQ multiplex PCR. The sample gives 400,000 or so clones, roughly 90% of which show up once; around 2.1% is in the top ten. The CDR3 has 15 amino acids. Germline CDR1 reads LGHNT; CDR2 reads FRNRAP. V lost 7 bases to trimming and J lost 2 bases; unmatched junction nucleotides: 5. This TCR came from a woman in her thirties or forties with acute COVID-19. The V call is TRBV12-5, the J call TRBJ2-1; 10 bases are shared with TRBD2. The sample consisted of PBMCs or T cells enriched from blood (not recorded which). The CDR3 spells CASAQRGGPYNEQFF. The CDR3 coding sequence is TGTGCTAGTGCGCAGCGGGGGGGCCCCTACAATGAGCAGTTCTTC.